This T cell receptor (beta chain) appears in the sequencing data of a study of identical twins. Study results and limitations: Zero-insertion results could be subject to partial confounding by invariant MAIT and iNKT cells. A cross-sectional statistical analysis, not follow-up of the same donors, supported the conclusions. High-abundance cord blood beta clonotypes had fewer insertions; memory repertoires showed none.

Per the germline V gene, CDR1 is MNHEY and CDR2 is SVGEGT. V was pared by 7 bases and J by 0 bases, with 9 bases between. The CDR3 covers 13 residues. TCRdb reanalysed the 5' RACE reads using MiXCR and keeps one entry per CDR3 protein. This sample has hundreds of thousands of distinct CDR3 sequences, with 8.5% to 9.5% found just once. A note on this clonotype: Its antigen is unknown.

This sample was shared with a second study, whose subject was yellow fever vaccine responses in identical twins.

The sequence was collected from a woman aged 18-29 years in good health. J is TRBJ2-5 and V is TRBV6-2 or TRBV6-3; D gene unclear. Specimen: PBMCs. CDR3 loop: CASKTRNQETQYF. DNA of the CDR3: TGTGCCAGCAAGACTCGAAACCAAGAGACCCAGTACTTC.